This is a list of T cell receptor beta chains from one sample in a study of T-cell memory formation after mild COVID-19. TCRdb independently ran MiXCR on the 5' RACE reads; one entry per CDR3 protein. The table includes hundreds of thousands of distinct CDR3 sequences, approximately 15% detected once. The specimen sequenced was PBMCs or a T cell subset sorted from them (not recorded which). These receptors came from an adult woman who had mild COVID-19 (a few samples of this study predate the infection). Cell type and time point are not known. The CDR3 runs from the conserved cysteine through the conserved F or W. Each record gives: V gene, clone size, CDR3 protein. Clone size is stated in some rows and not others, as once, few, many or a class when expanded.

TRBV20-1 | few | CSAYRAETYGYTF
TRBV12-3/TRBV12-4 | few | CASSKPGPGRYEQYF
TRBV18 | NA | CASSRDSAIQYF
TRBV6-5 | NA | CASSYSGPTQETQYF
TRBV5-5 | many | CASSWGRNTEAFF
TRBV9 | few | CASSQDGQGRETQYF
TRBV7-3 | few | CASSQWALSPYSEPLYGYTF
TRBV5-1 | few | CASSLAPGQGTREQYF
TRBV19 | NA | CASSIDRYEGGQFF
TRBV4-3 | NA | CASSRDLGRETQYF
TRBV20-1 | NA | CSARDRLNQPQHF
TRBV7-9 | NA | CASSSGQGAHEQYF
TRBV14 | few | CASSQDPSGVRAFF
TRBV12-3/TRBV12-4 | few | CASSPESGNTIYF
TRBV12-3/TRBV12-4 | NA | CASSLGGVMYEQYF
TRBV12-3/TRBV12-4 | few | CASSEDRGKGFTGELFF
TRBV5-4 | NA | CAIRGLDPGYTF
TRBV5-1 | few | CASSSGTGWDTEAFF
TRBV18 | NA | CASSPRTSRRTGELFF
TRBV29-1 | NA | CSVGGNGGYTF
TRBV29-1 | NA | CSVAGGYNEQFF
TRBV20-1 | NA | CSARWAGGDEQYF
TRBV2 | few | CASSRGGKAGANVLTF
TRBV7-2 | NA | CASSLGPPGLADYNEQFF
TRBV5-1 | NA | CASSLGSPNTGELFF
TRBV20-1 | NA | CSAPGTSGGSGYNEQFF
TRBV29-1 | many | CSVDPTDENYGYTF
TRBV10-3 | NA | CAISESVVRGAKGGYTF
TRBV12-3/TRBV12-4 | few | CASRPPGPHPQHF
TRBV12-3/TRBV12-4 | few | CASSDTASGKNIQYF
TRBV30 | few | CASDLSTSGVTQYF
TRBV7-6 | few | CASSLWPRGRRNTEAFF
TRBV24-1 | few | CATSSKGPWGDEQFF
TRBV20-1 | NA | CSARDLGRTGGTDTQYF
TRBV3-1 | few | CASSQSRDRQAFF
TRBV5-1 | few | CASSPTPGQAEQYF
TRBV11-2 | few | CASSLQRPGQGAHGYTF
TRBV20-1 | few | CSAATGTGSYEQYF
TRBV6-1 | NA | CASSFTGNVPRDTQYF
TRBV6-5 | NA | CASSYSNRGLGGYTF
TRBV6-2/TRBV6-3 | few | CASSYPSGSRPYEQYF
TRBV12-3/TRBV12-4 | few | CASSLSPQGYGYTF
TRBV18 | NA | CASSTNQRGGRNNEQFF
TRBV12-3/TRBV12-4 | few | CASSPEALAVTDTQYF
TRBV21-1 | NA | CASSKRTAAPEVEQFF
TRBV7-9 | NA | CASSSMADTQYF
TRBV20-1 | NA | CSAGAGGSTDTQYF
TRBV9 | many | CASSVGHNYGYTF
TRBV5-4 | NA | CASCPMNTGELFF
TRBV20-1 | NA | CASKANSPLHF
TRBV5-1 | NA | CASSNWGGTSPTESSYEQYF
TRBV4-1 | NA | CASSQDYRGLDEQYF
TRBV3-1 | NA | CASSHPHGPSYEQYF
TRBV5-1 | NA | CASSAGPRGRPYDTEAFF